The clone carrying this T cell receptor beta chain has ten or more counts. Its cognate antigen is unknown. There are 14 residues in the CDR3. Germline assignment: CDR1 SGHRS and CDR2 YFSETQ. Trimming removed 1 base from V and 1 base from J, with 8 bases in between. These data originate in a study of CD8 T cells in ankylosing spondylitis. The study's findings and limits: There was a TCR beta motif, made of several highly homologous variants, that appeared characteristic of ankylosing spondylitis blood.

The TCR beta libraries were generated through quantitative 5'-RACE incorporating molecular barcodes. TCRdb reprocessed the 5' RACE reads via MiXCR and lists one record per CDR3 protein. This sample has 200,000 to 300,000 distinct CDR3 sequences, with about 10% found just once. The V gene is TRBV5-1, the J gene TRBJ1-1; D is uncertain. The TCR comes from a male donor with ankylosing spondylitis or in good health (not recorded which). What was sequenced was blood, either unsorted or a sorted T cell fraction (not recorded which). CDR3 residues: CASSLTAANTEAFF. As DNA, the CDR3 is TGCGCCAGCAGCTTGACAGCTGCGAACACTGAAGCTTTCTTT.